This T cell receptor (beta chain) was found in a study of blood T cell repertoires in COVID-19 (dated by TCRdb to about 2020). With regard to the full study: Collaborator samples came from the United States, Italy and Spain and covered acute and convalescent phases of COVID-19. The prospective study material was composed of cDNA or gDNA derived from T cells, B-cell-depleted T cells, or PBMCs. Deeply sampled blood TCRbeta repertoires from subjects exposed to, actively infected with, or recovered from COVID-19 were included in the dataset. A freely available public database, intended as a resource for researchers studying the immune response to SARS-CoV-2, is where the repertoires were released. The samples were drawn from the first 160 participants of the ongoing ImmuneRACE study and from more than 1,000 subjects provided by 6 global collaborators. Sample metadata almost always included a de-identified subject ID, COVID-19 status, age in years and sex. HLA class I and class II types, where available, came from metadata supplied by the sample provider rather than from assay-based typing. Overall results and qualifications from the work: How much clinical and demographic metadata was included differed by source and by participant, and the metadata was provided uncurated.

In regard to this clone: This clone's antigen is unknown. No base quality values were provided; no much bigger clone lies one nucleotide off.

The collaborating institutions used their own protocols to collect whole blood in K2EDTA tubes. Collaborator samples were shipped for TCRbeta analysis as frozen whole blood, isolated PBMCs, or DNA extracted from either sample type. TCRbeta CDR3 regions were amplified from genomic DNA by means of the immunoSEQ Assay, a bias-controlled multiplex PCR. For the original study's pipeline: Within the assay, amplification of reference gene primers was used to estimate how many nucleated cells each sample contained. To quantify the absolute abundance of each unique TCRbeta CDR3 rearrangement, sequence reads were collapsed and filtered. For each sample, productive Simpson clonality was calculated as the square root of Simpson's diversity index across productive rearrangements. TCRdb's version of the immuneACCESS table is confined to in-frame rearrangements and falls short of the full clone set. An unresolved V gene accounts for under half of the shortfall where checked; the remainder is of unknown origin. The DNA gave D and trimming, while V, J and clone size come from that table. Across this sample there are tens of thousands of clones, with 79% seen only once. The ten largest account for around 27% of the sample.

V loses 3 bases of germline sequence and J loses 3 bases, and the interval between the two ends is 20 bases. The germline V gene (reference sequence) sets CDR1 to LGHDT and CDR2 to YNNKEL. The CDR3 covers 17 residues, taking in both the cysteine and the phenylalanine. Only the CDR3 portion is preserved as DNA: 51 bases, with reading frame beginning at the first base. The sequence derives from a man aged 60 to 69 with active or convalescent COVID-19. The sample comprised peripheral blood. The chain is made from TRBV3-1 (or the pseudogene TRBV3-2) and TRBJ1-2; a weak D assignment points to TRBD1 (6 bases agree). The DNA sequence is TGTGCCAGCAGCCAGTTGTTCCTCCAGGGGTTGGACTATGGCTACACCTTC. Its translation reads: CASSQLFLQGLDYGYTF.